This T cell receptor beta chain came from a study of chemoradiotherapy in HPV16-positive cancers. Germline V gives CDR1 LGHNT, CDR2 FRNRAP. V trimming: 6 bases; J trimming: 4 bases; junction bases outside the gene matches: 9. The CDR3 covers 15 residues. Samples were taken several times over chemoradiotherapy. Here immunoSEQ multiplex PCR was the method, and the copy in TCRdb shows in-frame clones only, minus some. The sample lists some 7,700 clones, just over 75% seen once, with under 8% in the top ten. The receptor was derived from a human donor with HPV-associated anogenital cancer. The specimen was obtained from a patient who underwent chemoradiotherapy. The chain carries TRBV12-5 and TRBJ2-3; TRBD2 matches 8 bases. CDR3 in amino acids: CASGRGLAEADTQYF. The CDR3 coding sequence is TGTGCTAGTGGCCGTGGACTAGCAGAGGCAGATACGCAGTATTTT.